This T cell receptor beta chain was sequenced for a study of siplizumab effects on memory and regulatory T cells. The method was immunoSEQ multiplex PCR; TCRdb's version includes in-frame clones alone and lacks a portion of them. The table shows around 72,000 clones, with roughly nine tenths occurring only once. Study results and limitations: Mappable alloreactive CD4+ clones came from Treg cells around 65% of the time on average with siplizumab, against approximately 25% in controls.

Turning to this clone: Antigen: not known.

Germline CDR1 reads SGHAT; CDR2 reads FQNNGV. V was trimmed by 1 base and J by 2 bases, leaving 9 bases between them. This CDR3 has 14 residues. The chain carries TRBV11-2 and TRBJ2-7; D may match TRBD1 or TRBD2 (5 bases each). Sequenced: CD8+ T cells sorted from blood. This TCR derives from a human donor in good health. The CDR3 is CASSLGQGPYEQYF. CDR3 bases: TGTGCCAGCAGCTTAGGGCAGGGACCCTACGAGCAGTACTTC.